This is a list of T cell receptor beta chains from one sample in a study of blood T cells in healthy people across ages. MiXCR was run by TCRdb on the 5' RACE reads, yielding one entry per CDR3 protein. The table lists about 1.6 million distinct CDR3 sequences, roughly 32% of them singletons. Sequenced input: blood. The receptors stem from a woman aged 30 to 39 in good health. Both conserved end residues are part of each CDR3. D genes are given only for firm matches. A row's size may be missing; if present it is once, few, many or a size class.

abundance: few
d_gene: -
v_gene: TRBV12-1
j_gene: TRBJ2-1
CDR3nt: TGTGCCAGCAGTCGCCCGTGGGACTCCTACAATGAGCAGTTCTTC
CDR3aa: CASSRPWDSYNEQFF

abundance: -
d_gene: -
v_gene: TRBV20-1
j_gene: TRBJ1-6
CDR3nt: TGCAGTGCTAGCGGGGCAGGCTCCGGTAATTCACCCCTCCACTTT
CDR3aa: CSASGAGSGNSPLHF

abundance: -
d_gene: TRBD1
v_gene: TRBV4-2
j_gene: TRBJ2-1
CDR3nt: TGTGCCAGCAGCAACCGGGACAGTTACAATGAGCAGTTCTTC
CDR3aa: CASSNRDSYNEQFF

abundance: -
d_gene: TRBD2
v_gene: TRBV19
j_gene: TRBJ2-7
CDR3nt: TGTGCCAGTAGTATACTAGCGGGAGTCTACGAGCAGTACTTC
CDR3aa: CASSILAGVYEQYF

abundance: -
d_gene: -
v_gene: TRBV28
j_gene: TRBJ2-1
CDR3nt: TGTGCCAGCAGATCCCCTGGGGGCGCGGGAGTGTCCTACAATGAGCAGTTCTTC
CDR3aa: CASRSPGGAGVSYNEQFF

abundance: many
d_gene: -
v_gene: TRBV7-2
j_gene: TRBJ2-1
CDR3nt: TGTGCCAGCAGCTTAGACTCCCCCTCCTACAATGAGCAGTTCTTC
CDR3aa: CASSLDSPSYNEQFF

abundance: -
d_gene: TRBD2
v_gene: TRBV13
j_gene: TRBJ2-2
CDR3nt: TGTGCCAGCAGCCCGCCGGGACCGGGAGGGGTGAACACCGGGGAGCTGTTTTTT
CDR3aa: CASSPPGPGGVNTGELFF

abundance: -
d_gene: -
v_gene: TRBV5-1
j_gene: TRBJ1-1
CDR3nt: TGCGCCAGCAGCTTGGCGTGGAGGGAGGGCACTGAAGCTTTCTTT
CDR3aa: CASSLAWREGTEAFF

abundance: many
d_gene: TRBD2
v_gene: TRBV4-1
j_gene: TRBJ2-5
CDR3nt: TGCGCCAGCAGCCTAGGACTAGCGGGGCATCAAGAGACCCAGTACTTC
CDR3aa: CASSLGLAGHQETQYF

abundance: -
d_gene: TRBD1
v_gene: TRBV5-8
j_gene: TRBJ2-5
CDR3nt: TGTGCCAGCAGCACCTACAGGGGGCTGGGGGAGACCCAGTACTTC
CDR3aa: CASSTYRGLGETQYF

abundance: -
d_gene: -
v_gene: TRBV3-1
j_gene: TRBJ1-3
CDR3nt: TGTGCCAGCAGCCAAGTTCGGCCTCCCAGTGGAAACACCATATATTTT
CDR3aa: CASSQVRPPSGNTIYF